The source of this T cell receptor (beta chain) is a study of blood T cells in healthy people across ages. Next came a second PCR, run for about 7 to 12 cycles, which used a sample-barcoded 5' primer along with a J-beta primer mix. TCRdb recomputed calls from the 5' RACE reads with MiXCR, one row per CDR3 protein. The repertoire includes roughly 800,000 distinct CDR3 sequences, around 36% of them detected once, and approximately 13% sits in the top ten. In the case of this clonotype: This may come from a read error, since a much larger clone is one base off.

Germline lookup yields CDR1 LGHNA and CDR2 YNFKEQ. This CDR3 is built from 14 residues. Sample: blood. This clonotype originated in a man between 18 and 29 years old in good health. This chain uses TRBV4-2 with TRBJ2-1; the D gene is possibly TRBD1 (5 bases). The end of the DNA aligns better with TRBJ1-2, so the J call may be wrong. CDR3 protein: CTSSQNLREGGYTF. CDR3 coding DNA: TGTACCAGCAGCCAAAATTTGAGGGAGGGGGGCTACACCTTC.